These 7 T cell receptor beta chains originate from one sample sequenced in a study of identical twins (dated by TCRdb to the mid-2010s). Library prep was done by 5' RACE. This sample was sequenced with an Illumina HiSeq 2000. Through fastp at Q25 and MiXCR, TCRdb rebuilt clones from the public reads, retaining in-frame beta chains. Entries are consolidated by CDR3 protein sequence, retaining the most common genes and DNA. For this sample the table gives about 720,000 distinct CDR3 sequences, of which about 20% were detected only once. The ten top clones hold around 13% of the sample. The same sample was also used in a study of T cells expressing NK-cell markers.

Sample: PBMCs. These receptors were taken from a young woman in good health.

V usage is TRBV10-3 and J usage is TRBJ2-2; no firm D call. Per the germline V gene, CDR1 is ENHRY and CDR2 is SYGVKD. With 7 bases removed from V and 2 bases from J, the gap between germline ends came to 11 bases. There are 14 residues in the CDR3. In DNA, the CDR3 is TGTGCCATCAACCGCGACCGCAACACCGGGGAGCTGTTTTTT. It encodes CAINRDRNTGELFF.

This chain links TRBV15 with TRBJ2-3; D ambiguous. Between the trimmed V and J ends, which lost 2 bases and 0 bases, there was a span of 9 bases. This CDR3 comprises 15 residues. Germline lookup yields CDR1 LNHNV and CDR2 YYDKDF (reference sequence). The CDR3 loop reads CATSRLSSSTDTQYF. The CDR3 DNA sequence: TGTGCCACCAGCAGATTAAGCTCTAGCACAGATACGCAGTATTTT.

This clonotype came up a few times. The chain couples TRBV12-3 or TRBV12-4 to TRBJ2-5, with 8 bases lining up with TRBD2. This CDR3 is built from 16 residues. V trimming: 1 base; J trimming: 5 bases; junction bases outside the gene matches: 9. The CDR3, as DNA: TGTGCCAGCAGTTTAGGTTTTGGCGGGGGGCGGGAGACCCAGTACTTC. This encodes CASSLGFGGGRETQYF.

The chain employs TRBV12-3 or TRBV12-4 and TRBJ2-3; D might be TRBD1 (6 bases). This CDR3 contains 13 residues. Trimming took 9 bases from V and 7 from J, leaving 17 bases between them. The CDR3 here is CASIVGGANTQYF. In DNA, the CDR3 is TGTGCCAGTATAGTTGGGGGCGCTAATACGCAGTATTTT.

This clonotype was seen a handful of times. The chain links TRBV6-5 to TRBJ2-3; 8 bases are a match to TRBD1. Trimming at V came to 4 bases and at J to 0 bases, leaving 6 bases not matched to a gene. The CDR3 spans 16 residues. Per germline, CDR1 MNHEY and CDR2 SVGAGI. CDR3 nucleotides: TGTGCCAGCAGTTGGGGGACAGGCAAAAGCACAGATACGCAGTATTTT. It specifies CASSWGTGKSTDTQYF.

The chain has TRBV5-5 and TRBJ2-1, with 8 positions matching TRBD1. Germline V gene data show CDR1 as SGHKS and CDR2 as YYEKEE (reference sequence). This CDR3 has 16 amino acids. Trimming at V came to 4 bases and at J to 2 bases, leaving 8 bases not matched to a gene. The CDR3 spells CASSRTGLRTYNEQFF. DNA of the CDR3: TGTGCCAGCAGCAGGACAGGGTTAAGGACCTACAATGAGCAGTTCTTC.

CDR3 nucleotide sequence: TGTGCCAGCAGCCAAGGGGTACACACTGAAGCTTTCTTT. Protein: CASSQGVHTEAFF. J is TRBJ1-1 and V is TRBV4-2; D unresolved. The V end was cut by 1 base, the J end by 3 bases, with 6 bases between. Germline V gives CDR1 LGHNA, CDR2 YNFKEQ. This CDR3 spans 13 amino acids.